The rows below give T cell receptor beta chains drawn from one sample of a study of T cell changes during pregnancy in multiple sclerosis. Measured with immunoSEQ multiplex PCR; TCRdb has only the in-frame clones, and not every one. This sample has tens of thousands of clones, with around 90% found just once. The sample consisted of CD4+ T cells from peripheral blood mononuclear cells, taken in the third trimester of pregnancy. The receptors were gathered from a female donor with multiple sclerosis, enrolled in a pregnancy study. CDR3s include the opening cysteine and the closing phenylalanine or tryptophan. Fields, in order: clone size, V gene, J gene, D gene, CDR3 DNA, CDR3 protein. The D gene is left open where the match is weak. Some rows mark clone size as missing; the rest say once, few, many or name a class of expanded clone.

>once|TRBV5-1|TRBJ2-5|TRBD1
TGCGCCAGCAGCGGATCAGCAGGGGGAGAGACCCAGTACTTC
CASSGSAGGETQYF
>.|TRBV7-6|TRBJ2-3|TRBD2
TGTGCCAGCAGCTGGGAAGCGGGGGTCTCCACAGATACGCAGTATTTT
CASSWEAGVSTDTQYF
>.|TRBV30|TRBJ2-1|.
TGTGCCTGGAGCCTAGGCAATGAGCAGTTCTTC
CAWSLGNEQFF
>.|TRBV5-8|TRBJ2-7|TRBD1
TGTGCCAGCAGCTTCGAACAGGGGGCGGACCAGTACTTC
CASSFEQGADQYF
>.|TRBV5-1|TRBJ2-3|TRBD2
TGCGCCAGCAGCCTAGGGACTAGCGCAGATACGCAGTATTTT
CASSLGTSADTQYF
>.|TRBV11-2|TRBJ1-5|.
TGTGCCAGCAGCCGTGGGGGCAGGGCCCGGTTTGACGACCAGCATTTT
CASSRGGRARFDDQHF
>.|TRBV5-4|TRBJ1-2|TRBD1
TGTGCCAGCAGCGCCCCAGGGGGGAACTATGGCTACACCTTC
CASSAPGGNYGYTF
>.|TRBV7-2|TRBJ1-5|.
TGTGCCAGCAGTACACCCAATAGCAATCAGCCCCAGCATTTT
CASSTPNSNQPQHF
>.|TRBV11-2|TRBJ2-5|TRBD2
TGTGCCAGCAGCTTAATTCGGGGGGGCCGGGAGACCCAGTACTTC
CASSLIRGGRETQYF
>.|TRBV7-3|TRBJ1-1|.
TGTGCCAGCAGCTTAATAAAAAGGGGAAACACTGAAGCTTTCTTT
CASSLIKRGNTEAFF
>.|TRBV9|TRBJ2-1|TRBD2
TGTGCCAGCAGTGCGGGGGGCCTAAGCTCCTACAATGAGCAGTTCTTC
CASSAGGLSSYNEQFF
>.|TRBV9|TRBJ2-4|.
TGTGCCAGCAGCGTAGACCCCCCCACAGGGGCCAAAAACATTCAGTACTTC
CASSVDPPTGAKNIQYF
>.|TRBV5-1|TRBJ2-3|.
TGCGCCAGCAGCTTGCACAACACAGATACGCAGTATTTT
CASSLHNTDTQYF
>.|TRBV27|TRBJ1-4|.
TGTGCCAGCAGTTTAAAGTCGGTGGCAACTAATGAAAAACTGTTTTTT
CASSLKSVATNEKLFF
>few|TRBV6-5|TRBJ1-2|TRBD1
TGTGCCAGCAGTTATCGACAGGGTGGGGGCTACACCTTC
CASSYRQGGGYTF
>.|TRBV15|TRBJ1-3|TRBD1
TGTGCCACCAGCAGGGGGGACAGGGGGCCCGGGGGTGGAAACACCATATATTTT
CATSRGDRGPGGGNTIYF
>.|TRBV19|TRBJ2-3|.
TGTGCCAGTAGTATCGGGGGTAGCACAGATACGCAGTATTTT
CASSIGGSTDTQYF
>.|TRBV6-1|TRBJ1-2|.
TGTGCCAGCAGTGAGCGGACACCCAGGGCCTATGGCTACACCTTC
CASSERTPRAYGYTF
>.|TRBV12-5|TRBJ2-6|TRBD1
TGTGCTAGTGGTACGCATCGAGTAGGACAGGACCTGACTTTC
CASGTHRVGQDLTF
>once|TRBV5-6|TRBJ2-7|TRBD1
TGTGCCAGCAGCGGAACGGGACAGATTTCCTACGAGCAGTACTTC
CASSGTGQISYEQYF
>.|TRBV7-2|TRBJ2-5|.
TGTGCCAGCAGCTTAGCGGGTATCGGGTTGCAGACCCAGTACTTC
CASSLAGIGLQTQYF
>once|TRBV5-6|TRBJ1-2|TRBD1
TGTGCCAGCAGCTTATATACCGGGACAGTGAAAATCTATGGCTACACCTTC
CASSLYTGTVKIYGYTF
>once|TRBV30|TRBJ2-7|TRBD1
TGTGCCTGGAGTGGCAGGGGGCTTTGGGAGCAGTACTTC
CAWSGRGLWEQYF
>.|TRBV6-1|TRBJ2-3|TRBD2
TGTGCCAGCAAAAGTAGCGGGGCAGATACGCAGTATTTT
CASKSSGADTQYF
>.|TRBV18|TRBJ2-2|.
TGTGCCAGCTCACCACGAGGGAACACCGGGGAGCTGTTTTTT
CASSPRGNTGELFF
>.|TRBV11-2|TRBJ2-2|TRBD1
TGTGCCAGCAGATCGCTCGGGACAGGGGTCACCGGGGAGCTGTTTTTT
CASRSLGTGVTGELFF
>.|TRBV29-1|TRBJ2-5|TRBD2
TGCAGCGTTGAATCGGGAATTAGCGGGGTTGCGGAGACCCAGTACTTC
CSVESGISGVAETQYF
>.|TRBV30|TRBJ2-2|.
TGTGCCTGGAGTACTTCAGGGCCGACCGGGGAGCTGTTTTTT
CAWSTSGPTGELFF
>.|TRBV6-6|TRBJ2-1|TRBD2
TGTGCCAGCAGCCTGCCGGGGGGGTACAATGAGCAGTTCTTC
CASSLPGGYNEQFF
>.|TRBV11-2|TRBJ1-2|TRBD1
TGTGCCAGCAGCTCTCCGGGACAGGGAGTTTCTGGCTACACCTTC
CASSSPGQGVSGYTF
>.|TRBV2|TRBJ1-4|.
TGTGCCACGTTAAGAGGGCCCAATGAAAAACTGTTTTTT
CATLRGPNEKLFF
>.|TRBV7-2|TRBJ1-6|TRBD1
TGTGCCAGCAGCTTCGGGACAGTTAATTCACCCCTCCACTTT
CASSFGTVNSPLHF
>once|TRBV6-6|TRBJ2-6|TRBD1
TGTGCCAGCACCTTACCGACAGGGACTGGGGCCAACGTCCTGACTTTC
CASTLPTGTGANVLTF
>.|TRBV7-9|TRBJ1-2|.
TGTGCCAGCAGCCTTGACAAGGTCCACTATGGCTACACCTTC
CASSLDKVHYGYTF
>.|TRBV5-5|TRBJ1-2|TRBD1
TGTGCCAGCAGCCGGGACAGGGACTATGGCTACACCTTC
CASSRDRDYGYTF
>.|TRBV5-5|TRBJ1-2|TRBD1
TGTGCCAGCAGCTTGGCTCAGGGGGCCCTATTTAACTATGGCTACACCTTC
CASSLAQGALFNYGYTF
>.|TRBV6-5|TRBJ1-2|.
TGTGCCAGCACCCCAGGGACTAGCTACACCTTC
CASTPGTSYTF
>.|TRBV5-1|TRBJ1-4|TRBD1
TGCGCCAGCAGCTTGGGGGGACAGGGACATGAAAAACTGTTTTTT
CASSLGGQGHEKLFF
>.|TRBV7-9|TRBJ1-4|TRBD1
TGTGCCAGCAGCCCGAGGGGGCTCGGTGAAAAACTGTTTTTT
CASSPRGLGEKLFF
>.|TRBV7-9|TRBJ2-7|.
TGTGCCAGCAGCTTAGTAGGTACAGGGAATATCTACGAGCAGTACTTC
CASSLVGTGNIYEQYF
>.|TRBV5-1|TRBJ1-2|TRBD1
TGCGCCAGCAGCTGGGACAGCAAGGGGGATGGCTACACCTTC
CASSWDSKGDGYTF
>.|TRBV19|TRBJ1-4|.
TGTGCCAGTAGGGGCGGGGCGGTAAATGAAAAACTGTTTTTT
CASRGGAVNEKLFF
>.|TRBV5-1|TRBJ2-1|TRBD2
TGCGCCAGCAGCGGAACACTAGGGAGGGTAGGGTCCTACAATGAGCAGTTCTTC
CASSGTLGRVGSYNEQFF
>.|TRBV18|TRBJ1-6|.
TGTGCCAGCTCACCCGGGATGGGTTCACCCCTCCACTTT
CASSPGMGSPLHF
>.|TRBV2|TRBJ2-7|TRBD2
TGTGCCAGCACCGTCAGCGGGGGGGCGGCCTACGAGCAGTACTTC
CASTVSGGAAYEQYF
>.|TRBV2|TRBJ1-5|.
TGTGCCAGCAGTGAAGGGAGGGTCAGGCAGCCCCAGCATTTT
CASSEGRVRQPQHF
>once|TRBV11-2|TRBJ2-1|TRBD1
TGTGCCAGCAACCAGGACAGGGGTTTCAATGAGCAGTTCTTC
CASNQDRGFNEQFF
>.|TRBV9|TRBJ1-5|.
TGTGCCAGCAGCGTGAGCTTTGGCGGGCAGCCCCAGCATTTT
CASSVSFGGQPQHF
>.|TRBV2|TRBJ2-3|.
TGTGCCAGCAGTGAAGTAGGGGTGGGGGCGGCAGATACGCAGTATTTT
CASSEVGVGAADTQYF
>.|TRBV5-4|TRBJ1-2|.
TGTGCCAGCAGCTTTCCCGGGGTCTATGGCTACACCTTC
CASSFPGVYGYTF
>.|TRBV5-6|TRBJ2-7|.
TGTGCCAGCAGGGTGGACAGTTCCTACGAGCAGTACTTC
CASRVDSSYEQYF
>.|TRBV6-1|TRBJ1-2|.
TGTGCCAGCAGTGACAGGGAAGGCTACACCTTC
CASSDREGYTF
>.|TRBV14|TRBJ2-2|.
TGTGCCAGCAGCCAAGTGGGGTGGACAGACTACACCGGGGAGCTGTTTTTT
CASSQVGWTDYTGELFF
>.|TRBV19|TRBJ1-5|.
TGTGCCAGTAGTAGACAGGAGAGCAATCAGCCCCAGCATTTT
CASSRQESNQPQHF